This entry lists 4 T cell receptor beta chains sequenced from one sample in a study of blood T cell repertoires in COVID-19. Using immunoSEQ multiplex PCR, the repertoire was profiled, and TCRdb retains in-frame clones only, with some absent. The sample lists about 180,000 clones; roughly 89% were seen once. The sequencing input was peripheral blood. The receptors stem from a woman aged 45 to 65 with acute or convalescent COVID-19.

The chain is built from TRBV19 and TRBJ1-1; 9 bases align to TRBD1. The CDR3 consists of 12 residues. Germline V gene sequence: CDR1 LNHDA, CDR2 SQIVND (reference sequence). Trimming at V came to 10 bases and at J to 3 bases, leaving 3 bases not matched to a gene. CDR3 DNA: TGTGCCACAGGGACAGGGCACACTGAAGCTTTCTTT. Translated, it gives CATGTGHTEAFF. The complete variable domain, with remaining parts taken from reference TRBV19 and TRBJ1-1, reads DGGITQSPKYLFRKEGQNVTLSCEQNLNHDAMYWYRQDPGQGLRLIYYSQIVNDFQKGDIAEGYSVSREKKESFPLTVTSAQKNPTAFYLCATGTGHTEAFFGQGTRLTVV.

J is TRBJ1-5 and V is TRBV5-8, with 7 positions matching TRBD1. Germline V CDR1 and CDR2: SGHTS, YDEGEE. V gave up 2 bases and J gave up 6 bases; unmatched junction bases: 2. The CDR3 totals 13 residues. The CDR3 is CASSFQGGQPQHF. The DNA of the CDR3 is TGTGCCAGCAGCTTTCAGGGGGGTCAGCCCCAGCATTTT.

The sample holds one count of this clone. The J gene is TRBJ1-4, the V gene TRBV6-6; D may be TRBD1 (6 bases). The CDR3 has 14 amino acids. Germline CDR1 MNHNY, CDR2 SVGAGI (reference sequence). The germline V and J ends were trimmed by 9 bases and 0 bases, with 11 bases remaining between them. CDR3 DNA: TGTGCCAGTACCGGGACATCAACTAATGAAAAACTGTTTTTT. This codes for CASTGTSTNEKLFF.

This clone was seen once. The rearrangement uses TRBV18 and TRBJ1-2; no reliable D call. Germline assignment: CDR1 KGHSH and CDR2 LQKENI. V was cut by 3 bases and J by 7 bases, with 9 bases left in between. The CDR3 totals 12 residues. As DNA, the CDR3 is TGTGCCAGCTCACCTGCGGGGAGTGGCTACACCTTC. This sequence encodes CASSPAGSGYTF.